The T cell receptor beta chain described here comes from a study of human T cells and chemical hapten exposure. Looking at the study overall: For sensitization, 2% DPC was applied to a 2 cm by 2 cm patch of upper inner arm skin.

Time point specified: patch test 2, 6 weeks after DPC sensitization. The treatment was: therapeutic diphenylcyclopropenone sensitization with weekly scalp DPC. This clonotype was recorded at least ten times. TCRdb re-called the RACE reads through MiXCR, storing one row per CDR3 protein. The table includes around 82,000 distinct CDR3 sequences, 6.6% detected once. The V gene lost 6 bases and the J gene lost 6 bases, with 10 bases spanning the gap. CDR1 is MNHNS, CDR2 SASEGT, per germline. This CDR3 has 12 amino acids. The sequence came from a woman in her twenties or thirties with alopecia areata. Some clones in this sample may be carry-over from other donors' samples. The chain carries TRBV6-1 and TRBJ2-3, with D hard to call. Material: whole blood, obtained in connection with sensitization to the hapten diphenylcyclopropenone (DPC). The CDR3 DNA sequence: TGTGCCAGCAGGGACCACCAGGATACGCAGTATTTT. Encoded protein: CASRDHQDTQYF.